The present entry profiles one TCR beta chain with its context. The antigen remains unidentified. The sample originates from a study of T cell repertoires in cytomegalovirus infection. Across the study: Both CMV infection and a matching HLA type were indicated by public TCR beta signatures. Study results and caveats: Totalled public TCR beta family frequency picked out people who carried CMV plus the relevant HLA. CMV-specific TCR beta clonotypes restricted by HLA-C were the ones dominating the ex vivo response.

TCRdb reprocessed the reads via MiXCR and lists one record per CDR3 protein. This repertoire shows about 440,000 distinct CDR3 sequences, approximately 32% found once; its top ten account for 12% to 15%. The CDR3 consists of 13 residues. Germline-derived CDR1 and CDR2 are SGHTS and YDEGEE. V shed 7 bases and J 8 bases; nucleotides not matched to a gene: 10. The chain has TRBV5-8 and TRBJ1-1; 8 bases align to TRBD1. The sequenced material came from PBMCs. This clonotype was obtained from a human donor in good health (CMV status not recorded). Some clones in this sample may be carry-over from other donors' samples. The CDR3 DNA is TGTGCCAGCCGTGGCTGGGACAGGAGAGAAGCTTTCTTT. Amino acid sequence: CASRGWDRREAFF.